A selection of T cell receptor beta chains follows, all from one sample in a study of cytomegalovirus exposure and HLA in healthy donors. Sequencing was performed with immunoSEQ multiplex PCR; in TCRdb, only in-frame clones are kept and a portion is missing. The data show 110,000 to 150,000 clones, with approximately 68% seen just once and around 4% held by the top ten. Sequenced input: PBMCs. The receptors stem from a man in his 60s in good health and CMV-seronegative. Both conserved end residues are part of each CDR3. The D gene is left open where the match is weak. Where a row states a size, it is once, few, many or the class of an expanded clone; other rows omit it.

J gene,clone size,D gene,V gene,CDR3 protein,CDR3 DNA
TRBJ1-1,.,.,TRBV19,CASSPVTLNGAFF,TGTGCCAGTAGTCCCGTAACCCTAAACGGGGCTTTCTTT
TRBJ2-3,once,.,TRBV6-1,CASSDLLAGPDTQYF,TGTGCCAGCAGTGACCTACTAGCTGGGCCAGATACGCAGTATTTT
TRBJ1-1,.,.,TRBV7-9,CASSPLRDEGAFF,TGTGCCAGCAGTCCTCTGCGGGACGAGGGAGCTTTCTTT
TRBJ2-5,.,.,TRBV9,CASSVGLVGETQYF,TGTGCCAGCAGCGTAGGACTAGTGGGAGAGACCCAGTACTTC
TRBJ2-7,.,.,TRBV5-4,CASSLSRSGDEQYF,TGTGCCAGCAGCTTATCGCGCTCCGGGGACGAGCAGTACTTC
TRBJ1-4,once,TRBD1,TRBV5-1,CASSQGTGANEKLFF,TGCGCCAGCAGCCAAGGGACAGGGGCTAATGAAAAACTGTTTTTT
TRBJ2-1,.,TRBD2,TRBV11-3,CASSLGSGRGDEQFF,TGTGCCAGCAGCTTAGGCAGCGGGAGAGGGGATGAGCAGTTCTTC
TRBJ1-1,few,.,TRBV18,CASSSQRVGTEAFF,TGTGCCAGCTCTTCCCAACGGGTGGGCACTGAAGCTTTCTTT
TRBJ2-7,.,TRBD2,TRBV29-1,CSVREGGAYEQYF,TGCAGCGTCCGGGAGGGGGGAGCCTACGAGCAGTACTTC
TRBJ2-4,.,TRBD1,TRBV14,CASSPDRGMLAKNIQYF,TGTGCCAGCAGTCCGGACAGGGGGATGCTAGCCAAAAACATTCAGTACTTC
TRBJ1-4,.,.,TRBV7-2,CASSLDGTTNEKLFF,TGTGCCAGCAGCTTAGATGGCACGACTAATGAAAAACTGTTTTTT
TRBJ2-2,once,TRBD2,TRBV9,CASSLQTSGNAGELFF,TGTGCCAGCAGCTTGCAGACTAGCGGGAACGCCGGGGAGCTGTTTTTT
TRBJ1-2,few,.,TRBV5-1,CASSPGPRERYGYTF,TGCGCCAGCAGCCCCGGGCCGCGGGAAAGGTATGGCTACACCTTC